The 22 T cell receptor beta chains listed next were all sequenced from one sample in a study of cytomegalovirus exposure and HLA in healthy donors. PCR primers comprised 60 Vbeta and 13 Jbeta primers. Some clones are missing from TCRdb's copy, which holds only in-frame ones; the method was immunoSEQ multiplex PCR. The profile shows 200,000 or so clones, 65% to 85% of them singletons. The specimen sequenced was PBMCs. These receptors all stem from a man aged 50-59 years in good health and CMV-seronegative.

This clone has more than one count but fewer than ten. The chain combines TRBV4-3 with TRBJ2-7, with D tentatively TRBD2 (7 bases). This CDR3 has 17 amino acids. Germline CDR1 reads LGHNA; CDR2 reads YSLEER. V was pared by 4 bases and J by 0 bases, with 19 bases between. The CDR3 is CASSPHLWGGPSYEQYF. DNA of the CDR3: TGCGCCAGCAGCCCCCACTTATGGGGGGGCCCCTCCTACGAGCAGTACTTC.

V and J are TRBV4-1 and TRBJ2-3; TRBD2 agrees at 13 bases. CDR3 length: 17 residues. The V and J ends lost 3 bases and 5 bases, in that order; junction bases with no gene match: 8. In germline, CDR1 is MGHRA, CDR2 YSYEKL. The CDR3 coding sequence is TGCGCCAGCAGCCACCCCGGGACTAGCGGGGCCGGAGATACGCAGTATTTT. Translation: CASSHPGTSGAGDTQYF.

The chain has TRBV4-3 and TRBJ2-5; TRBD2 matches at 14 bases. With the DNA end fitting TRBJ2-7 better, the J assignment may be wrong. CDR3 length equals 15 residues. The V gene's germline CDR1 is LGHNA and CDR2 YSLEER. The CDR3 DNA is TGCGCCAGCAGCCAGGGACTAGCGGGGGCCTACGAGCAGTACTTC. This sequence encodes CASSQGLAGAYEQYF.

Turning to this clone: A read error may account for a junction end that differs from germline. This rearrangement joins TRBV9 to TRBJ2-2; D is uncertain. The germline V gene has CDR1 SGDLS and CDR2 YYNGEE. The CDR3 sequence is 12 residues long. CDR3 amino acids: CVSSVATGELFF. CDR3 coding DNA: TGTGTCAGCAGCGTTGCGACCGGGGAGCTGTTTTTT.

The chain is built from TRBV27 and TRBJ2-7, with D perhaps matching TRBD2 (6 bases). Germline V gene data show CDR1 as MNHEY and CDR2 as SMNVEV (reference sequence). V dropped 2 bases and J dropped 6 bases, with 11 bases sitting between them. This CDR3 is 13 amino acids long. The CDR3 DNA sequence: TGTGCCAGCAGTTTAATGGCCGGGGGCGAGCAGTACTTC. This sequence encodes CASSLMAGGEQYF.

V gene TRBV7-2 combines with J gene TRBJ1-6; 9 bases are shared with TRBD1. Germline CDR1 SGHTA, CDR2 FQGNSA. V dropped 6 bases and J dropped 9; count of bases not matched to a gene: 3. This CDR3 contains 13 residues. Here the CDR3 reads CASSRQGGSPLHF. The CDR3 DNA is TGTGCCAGCAGTAGACAGGGGGGTTCACCCCTCCACTTT.

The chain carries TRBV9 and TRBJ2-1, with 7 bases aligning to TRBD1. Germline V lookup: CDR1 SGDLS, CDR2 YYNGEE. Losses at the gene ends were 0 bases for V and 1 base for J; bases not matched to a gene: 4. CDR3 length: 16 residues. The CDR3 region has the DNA TGTGCCAGCAGCGTAGGTAGGGGGCCGTCCTACAATGAGCAGTTCTTC. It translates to CASSVGRGPSYNEQFF.

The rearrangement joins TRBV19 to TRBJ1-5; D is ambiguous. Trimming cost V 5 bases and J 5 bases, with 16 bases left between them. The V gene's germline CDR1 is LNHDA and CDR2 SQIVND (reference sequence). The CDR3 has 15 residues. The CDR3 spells CASSSPWKLDQPQHF. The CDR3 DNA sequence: TGTGCCAGTAGTTCCCCGTGGAAGCTAGATCAGCCCCAGCATTTT.

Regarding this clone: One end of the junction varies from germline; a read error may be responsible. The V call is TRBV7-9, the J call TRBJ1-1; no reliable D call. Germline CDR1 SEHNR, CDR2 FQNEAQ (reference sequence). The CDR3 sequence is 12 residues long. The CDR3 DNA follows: TGTTCCAGCAGCTTGTCAGTCACTGAAGCTTTCTTT. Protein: CSSSLSVTEAFF.

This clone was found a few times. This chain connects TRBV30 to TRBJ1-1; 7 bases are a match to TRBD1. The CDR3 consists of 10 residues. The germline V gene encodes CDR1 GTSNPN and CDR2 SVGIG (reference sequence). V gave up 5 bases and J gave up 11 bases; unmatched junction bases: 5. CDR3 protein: CAWGDSGAFF. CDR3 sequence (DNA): TGTGCCTGGGGGGACAGCGGGGCTTTCTTT.

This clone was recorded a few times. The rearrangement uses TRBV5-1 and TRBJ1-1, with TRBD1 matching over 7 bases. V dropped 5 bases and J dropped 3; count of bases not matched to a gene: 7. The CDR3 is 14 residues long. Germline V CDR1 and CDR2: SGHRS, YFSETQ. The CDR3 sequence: CASSRQGLDTEAFF. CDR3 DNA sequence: TGCGCCAGCAGTAGACAGGGCCTGGACACTGAAGCTTTCTTT.

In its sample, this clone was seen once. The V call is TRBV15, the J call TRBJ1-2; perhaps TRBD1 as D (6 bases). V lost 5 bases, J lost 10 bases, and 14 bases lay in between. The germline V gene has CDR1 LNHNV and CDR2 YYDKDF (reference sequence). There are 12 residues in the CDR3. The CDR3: CATSGRGRDYTF. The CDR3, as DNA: TGTGCCACCAGCGGCAGGGGTCGCGACTACACCTTC.

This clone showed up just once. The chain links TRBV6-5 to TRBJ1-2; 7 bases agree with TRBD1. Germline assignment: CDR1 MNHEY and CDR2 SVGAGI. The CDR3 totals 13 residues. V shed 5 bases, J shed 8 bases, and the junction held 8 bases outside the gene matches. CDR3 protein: CASSPDRDRGYTF. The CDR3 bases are TGTGCCAGCAGTCCCGACAGGGATAGAGGCTACACCTTC.

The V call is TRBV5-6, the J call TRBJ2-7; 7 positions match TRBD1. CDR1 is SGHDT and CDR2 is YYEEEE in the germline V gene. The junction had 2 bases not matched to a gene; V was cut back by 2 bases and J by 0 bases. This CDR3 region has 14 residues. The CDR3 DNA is TGTGCCAGCAGCTTAGGGGGCTTCTCCTACGAGCAGTACTTC. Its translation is CASSLGGFSYEQYF.

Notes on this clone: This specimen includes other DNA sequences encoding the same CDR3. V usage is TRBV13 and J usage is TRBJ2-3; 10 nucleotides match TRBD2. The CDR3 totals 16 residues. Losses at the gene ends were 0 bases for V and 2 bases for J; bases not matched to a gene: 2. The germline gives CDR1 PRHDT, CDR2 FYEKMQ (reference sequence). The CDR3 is CASSLGLAGATDTQYF. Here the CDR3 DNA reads TGTGCCAGCAGCTTAGGGCTAGCGGGGGCCACAGATACGCAGTATTTT.

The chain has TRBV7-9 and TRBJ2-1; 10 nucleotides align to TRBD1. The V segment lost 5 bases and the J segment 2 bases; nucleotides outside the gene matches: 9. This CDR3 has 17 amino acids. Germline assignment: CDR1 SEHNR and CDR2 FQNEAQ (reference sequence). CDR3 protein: CASSPLMTGGPYNEQFF. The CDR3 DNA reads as TGTGCCAGCAGCCCTCTTATGACAGGGGGCCCCTACAATGAGCAGTTCTTC.

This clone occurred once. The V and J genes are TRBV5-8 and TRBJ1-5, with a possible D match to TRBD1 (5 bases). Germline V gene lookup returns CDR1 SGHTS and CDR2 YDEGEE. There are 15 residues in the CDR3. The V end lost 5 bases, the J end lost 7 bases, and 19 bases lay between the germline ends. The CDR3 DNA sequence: TGTGCCAGCAGTCTGGGGCATACCCGAGGCCAGCCCCAGCATTTT. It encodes CASSLGHTRGQPQHF.

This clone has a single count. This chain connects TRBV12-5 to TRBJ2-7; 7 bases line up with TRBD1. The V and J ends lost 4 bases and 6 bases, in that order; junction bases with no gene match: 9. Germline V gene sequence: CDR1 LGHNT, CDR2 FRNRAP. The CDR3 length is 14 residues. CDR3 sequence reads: CASGSVRQGGEQYF. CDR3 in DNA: TGTGCTAGTGGTTCGGTCCGACAGGGCGGCGAGCAGTACTTC.

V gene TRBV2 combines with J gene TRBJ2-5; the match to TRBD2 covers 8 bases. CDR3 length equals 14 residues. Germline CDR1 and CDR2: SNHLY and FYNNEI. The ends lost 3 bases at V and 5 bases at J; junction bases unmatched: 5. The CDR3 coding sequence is TGTGCCAGCAGTGACGGGGGGGCCCCGGAGACCCAGTACTTC. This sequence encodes CASSDGGAPETQYF.

In nucleotides, the CDR3 is TGCAGCGTTGTGCGGGACAGGGACTACGAGCAGTACTTC. This encodes CSVVRDRDYEQYF. This rearrangement joins TRBV29-1 to TRBJ2-7, with 9 nucleotides matching TRBD1. Unmatched junction bases numbered 4, after V lost 4 bases and J lost 3 bases. Germline loops: CDR1 SQVTM, CDR2 ANQGSEA. This CDR3 is built from 13 residues.

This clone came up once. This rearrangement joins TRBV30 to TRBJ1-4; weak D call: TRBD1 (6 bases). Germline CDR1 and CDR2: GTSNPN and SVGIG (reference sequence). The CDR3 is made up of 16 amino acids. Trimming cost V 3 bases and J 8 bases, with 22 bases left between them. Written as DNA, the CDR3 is TGTGCCTGGAGCTCTATAATCCGGACAGCTGGCGAAAAACTGTTTTTT. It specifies CAWSSIIRTAGEKLFF.

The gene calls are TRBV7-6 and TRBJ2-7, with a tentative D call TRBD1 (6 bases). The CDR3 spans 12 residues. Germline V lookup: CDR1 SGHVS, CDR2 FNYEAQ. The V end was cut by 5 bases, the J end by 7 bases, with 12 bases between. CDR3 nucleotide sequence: TGTGCCAGCAGCATACAGGGATTTGAGCAGTACTTC. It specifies CASSIQGFEQYF.